Listed below are T cell receptor beta chains from one sample, sequenced in a study of CD8+CD57+ T cells in acquired aplastic anemia. TCRdb re-derived calls from the reads in MiXCR, one entry per CDR3 protein. Altogether about 160,000 distinct CDR3 sequences are present, 71% being singletons, with the ten largest covering around 45%. Sequencing input: sorted CD4+, CD8+, or CD8+CD57+ T cells (not recorded which) from PBMCs. These receptors came from a human donor with aplastic anemia. Both conserved end residues are part of each CDR3. The D gene is left open where the match is weak. Clone size is not always given. Where it is, it says once, few, many or a class for expanded clones.

TRBV24-1	TRBJ2-5	.	.	TGTGCCACCAGCACCGCAACAGACCCTTGGACCCAGTACTTC	CATSTATDPWTQYF
TRBV6-1	TRBJ2-1	TRBD1	many	TGTGCCAGCATTATAGAGGAGGGGACAGGGCACAATGAGCAGTTCTTC	CASIIEEGTGHNEQFF
TRBV5-8	TRBJ2-7	TRBD1	.	TGTGCCAGCAGCTTACGACAGGGTACCTACGAGCAGTACTTC	CASSLRQGTYEQYF
TRBV20-1	TRBJ2-1	.	.	TGCAGTGCTAGACGTGGGGCGAGCTACAATGAGCAGTTCTTC	CSARRGASYNEQFF
TRBV30	TRBJ2-7	.	.	TGTGCCTGGAGTGTACGGGACACCTACGAGCAGTACTTC	CAWSVRDTYEQYF
TRBV5-1	TRBJ2-1	TRBD2	.	TGCGCCAGCAGCCCCGGGACTAGCGGGGTTAATGAGCAGTTCTTC	CASSPGTSGVNEQFF
TRBV29-1	TRBJ2-7	.	.	TGCAGCGTTGAAGAAGGACAGTCCTACGAGCAGTACTTC	CSVEEGQSYEQYF
TRBV20-1	TRBJ2-7	.	few	TGCAGTGCTAGAGATGGGGCAGCTGGGTCCATCGAGCAGTACTTC	CSARDGAAGSIEQYF
TRBV7-2	TRBJ2-3	.	.	TGTGCCAGCAGCTTCTCTAGTGAAGATACGCAGTATTTT	CASSFSSEDTQYF
TRBV19	TRBJ2-3	.	once	TGTGCCAGTAGCTTAGCGGATCGTTCCACAGATACGCAGTATTTT	CASSLADRSTDTQYF
TRBV10-3	TRBJ1-1	.	.	TGTGCCATCAAGGACAGAACGAACACTGAAGCTTTCTTT	CAIKDRTNTEAFF
TRBV6-2/TRBV6-3	TRBJ2-5	TRBD2	.	TGTGCCATTGGACTAGCGGGGGGGCGGGAGACCCAGTACTTC	CAIGLAGGRETQYF
TRBV20-1	TRBJ2-2	.	once	TGCAGTGCTAGGCAGGTTTCCTGGCAGACCGGGGAGCTGTTTTTT	CSARQVSWQTGELFF
TRBV20-1	TRBJ2-3	.	.	TGCAGCAAGTGGGTGCCACGCACAGATACGCAGTATTTT	CSKWVPRTDTQYF
TRBV30	TRBJ2-7	.	once	TGTGCCTGGAGTTTACGCTACGAGCAGTACTTC	CAWSLRYEQYF
TRBV2	TRBJ2-5	.	.	TGTGCCAGCAGTGAAGGAAGGGGGGAGACCCAGTACTTC	CASSEGRGETQYF
TRBV29-1	TRBJ2-1	TRBD2	.	TGCAGCTTGCTAGCGGGAGGGGGTAATGAGCAGTTCTTC	CSLLAGGGNEQFF
TRBV7-2	TRBJ1-1	.	many	TGTGCCAGCAGCTTAAAGGTTCGAGCGGGGGCTGTAGAGAACACTGAAGCTTTCTTT	CASSLKVRAGAVENTEAFF
TRBV9	TRBJ2-6	.	.	TGTGCCAGCAGCGCACAGGTATCTGGGGCCAACGTCCTGACTTTC	CASSAQVSGANVLTF
TRBV7-9	TRBJ2-5	.	.	TGTGCCAGCAGCTTAGTTGCAGGGTTCAAAGAGACCCAGTACTTC	CASSLVAGFKETQYF
TRBV6-6	TRBJ2-7	.	.	TGTGCCAGCAGCCGGGAGTTCGACGAGCAGTACTTC	CASSREFDEQYF
TRBV7-6	TRBJ2-7	.	.	TGTGCCAGCAGCTTAGGGGGCGCGGGTGAGCAGTACTTC	CASSLGGAGEQYF
TRBV15	TRBJ1-5	.	few	TGTGCCACCAGCAGAGATAATCAGCCCCAGCATTTT	CATSRDNQPQHF
TRBV10-2	TRBJ2-7	.	.	TGCGCCAGCAGTGAGGTTTTCGAGCAGTACTTC	CASSEVFEQYF
TRBV2	TRBJ2-1	.	.	TGCGCCAGCAGCCAAGTGAGAGAGCATCCTGAGCAGTTCTTC	CASSQVREHPEQFF
TRBV19	TRBJ2-7	TRBD1	.	TGTGCCAGTAGCTACGACAGGGGTAACGAGCAGTACTTC	CASSYDRGNEQYF
TRBV6-1	TRBJ2-7	TRBD2	.	TGTGCCAGCAAATCCTCATCACTAGCGGGGGTCTACGAGCAGTACTTC	CASKSSSLAGVYEQYF
TRBV7-2	TRBJ1-2	.	few	TGTGCCAGCAGCCTCAGGCAGGGCTACACCTTC	CASSLRQGYTF
TRBV10-3	TRBJ2-7	TRBD2	.	TGTGCCATCAGCGAAGGGGCGGGAGTGGGCGAGCAGTACTTC	CAISEGAGVGEQYF
TRBV6-4	TRBJ2-5	.	.	TGTGCCAGCAGTGGGACGAACGGGGGTCAAGAGACCCAGTACTTC	CASSGTNGGQETQYF
TRBV7-9	TRBJ2-7	.	.	TGTGCCAGCAGCTGGTCTCAAACCGACACCGAGCAGTACTTC	CASSWSQTDTEQYF